The rows below give T cell receptor beta chains drawn from one sample of a study of cytomegalovirus exposure and HLA in healthy donors. The protocol was immunoSEQ multiplex PCR, while the TCRdb copy is restricted to in-frame clones and leaves out a portion. Of about 98,000 clones detected, around 90% appear once; the ten largest clones hold about 4%. The sequencing sample was made of PBMCs. These receptors came from a woman under 40 in good health and CMV-seronegative. The CDR3 runs from the conserved cysteine through the conserved F or W. A D gene is named only where the DNA matches it firmly. Rows give clone size only sometimes, using once, few, many, or a class for an expanded clone.

d_call,j_call,clone_size,v_call,cdr3_nt,cdr3_aa
-,TRBJ1-4,-,TRBV20-1,TGCAGTGCTAGTCGTAATGAAAAACTGTTTTTT,CSASRNEKLFF
-,TRBJ2-7,-,TRBV19,TGTGCCAGTAGTATCAGACAGGGAGGAACCTACGAGCAGTACTTC,CASSIRQGGTYEQYF
-,TRBJ2-1,-,TRBV7-3,TGTGCCAGCAGCTCCCCGTTCGGGAATGAGCAGTTCTTC,CASSSPFGNEQFF
-,TRBJ1-4,once,TRBV28,TGTGCCAGCAGTTTATTGAGGCAAACCAGTGAAAAACTGTTTTTT,CASSLLRQTSEKLFF
-,TRBJ1-1,once,TRBV25-1,TGTGCCAGCTCCCAAATCACTGAAGCTTTCTTT,CASSQITEAFF
TRBD1,TRBJ1-4,-,TRBV5-6,TGTGCCAGCAGCCTATCGCCCGGGACAGGGGATGCCGGGAAACTGTTTTTT,CASSLSPGTGDAGKLFF
TRBD1,TRBJ1-2,-,TRBV7-6,TGTGCCAGCAGCCCCGGGACAGGGGGCCGTTTTTCCTATGGCTACACCTTC,CASSPGTGGRFSYGYTF
-,TRBJ2-5,-,TRBV7-2,TGTGCCAGCAGCACCCCCCCGAGTGAGACCCAGTACTTC,CASSTPPSETQYF
-,TRBJ1-5,-,TRBV10-3,TGTGCCATCAGTGAAGGGAGGTCCAATCAGCCCCAGCATTTT,CAISEGRSNQPQHF
-,TRBJ2-4,-,TRBV5-1,TGCGCCAGCAGCCCTGGTGGGGACATCGGGGCCAAAAACATTCAGTACTTC,CASSPGGDIGAKNIQYF
TRBD1,TRBJ2-5,-,TRBV2,TGTGCCAGCAGTGACTCACAGGGGAATGGGGAGACCCAGTACTTC,CASSDSQGNGETQYF
TRBD2,TRBJ2-1,few,TRBV5-1,TGCGCCAGCAGCTCGGTCCTAGCGGGAGGGGGCAATGAGCAGTTCTTC,CASSSVLAGGGNEQFF
TRBD1,TRBJ1-1,-,TRBV11-3,TGTGCCAGCAGCTTAAGCTCGACAGGGAATACTGAAGCTTTCTTT,CASSLSSTGNTEAFF
TRBD1,TRBJ2-7,-,TRBV5-6,TGTGCCAGCAGCTTGGTCTGGACAGGGGACGAGCAGTACTTC,CASSLVWTGDEQYF
-,TRBJ1-2,-,TRBV5-6,TGTGCCAGCAGCTTGGCAGGGGATGGCTACACCTTC,CASSLAGDGYTF
-,TRBJ1-2,-,TRBV5-6,TGTGCCAGCAGGGCTATTGGACCGGGAGGGGCAAACTATGGCTACACCTTC,CASRAIGPGGANYGYTF
-,TRBJ2-5,-,TRBV5-8,TGTGCCAGCAGCTTGGGTTCTAGGGGCGAAGAGACCCAGTACTTC,CASSLGSRGEETQYF
-,TRBJ1-3,-,TRBV10-3,TGTGCCATCAGTGCCGCGTCATCTGGAAACACCATATATTTT,CAISAASSGNTIYF
-,TRBJ2-7,-,TRBV4-2,TGTGCCAGCAGCCAGACCGACGGGTCCGACTCCTACGAGCAGTACTTC,CASSQTDGSDSYEQYF
TRBD2,TRBJ2-6,-,TRBV27,TGTGCCAGCAGTTTGCGCCTAGCGGGAGTTACGGCTGGGGCCAACGTCCTGACTTTC,CASSLRLAGVTAGANVLTF
-,TRBJ2-7,-,TRBV11-1,TGTGCCAGCACCCCCAACCCCAGATTGGAGCAGTACTTC,CASTPNPRLEQYF
TRBD1,TRBJ2-7,-,TRBV18,TGTGCCAGCTCCCCTGGGACAGCGACCTACGAGCAGTACTTC,CASSPGTATYEQYF
-,TRBJ2-5,-,TRBV7-3,TGTGCCAGCAGCTTCAACACAGGGTCGACCCAGTACTTC,CASSFNTGSTQYF
-,TRBJ1-2,-,TRBV28,TGTGCCAGCAGTGCACAATGGCGGACGCAGGGCCGATGGGGCTACACCTTC,CASSAQWRTQGRWGYTF
TRBD1,TRBJ1-5,-,TRBV7-9,TGTGCCAGCAGCTTAGCGGGACAGGGGTTGAGCCAGCCCCAGCATTTT,CASSLAGQGLSQPQHF
-,TRBJ2-3,-,TRBV2,TGTGCCAGCAGTCCGACTACCCGCACAGATACGCAGTATTTT,CASSPTTRTDTQYF
-,TRBJ2-3,-,TRBV6-5,TGTGCCAGCAGTTACAAAGGGGGTAGCACAGATACGCAGTATTTT,CASSYKGGSTDTQYF
TRBD2,TRBJ2-7,-,TRBV25-1,TGTGCCACCAATAGCGGGGGACGGCGCGAGCAGTACTTC,CATNSGGRREQYF
-,TRBJ2-1,-,TRBV6-5,TGTGCCCCACTAGAGAGCGATGAGCAGTTCTTC,CAPLESDEQFF
TRBD1,TRBJ2-2,-,TRBV14,TGTGCCAGCAGCCTCGGACAGGCGAACACCGGGGAGCTGTTTTTT,CASSLGQANTGELFF
-,TRBJ1-3,-,TRBV9,TGTGCCAGCAGCGCAAGTTGGTGGGGGGGATCCACTGGAAACACCATATATTTT,CASSASWWGGSTGNTIYF
-,TRBJ2-1,-,TRBV28,TGTGCCACCCAGGGGACTCTAGCGGCTGGGTATGAGCAGTTCTTC,CATQGTLAAGYEQFF
-,TRBJ2-7,-,TRBV14,TGTGCCAGCAGCCAAGTCGAGGGTTACGAGCAGTACTTC,CASSQVEGYEQYF
TRBD2,TRBJ2-2,-,TRBV7-3,TGTGCCAGCAGCTCTAGCAGGACTAGCCTTGATAACACCGGGGAGCTGTTTTTT,CASSSSRTSLDNTGELFF
TRBD1,TRBJ2-7,once,TRBV18,TGTGCCAGCTCACCACCGGGACAGGGGTACAGCGAGCAGTACTTC,CASSPPGQGYSEQYF
TRBD1,TRBJ1-1,-,TRBV7-6,TGTGCCAGCAGCTCCTGGACAGGCAGCCGGGACACTGAAGCTTTCTTT,CASSSWTGSRDTEAFF
-,TRBJ1-1,-,TRBV4-1,TGCGCCAGCAGCCAAGCGCAGGGATGGACTGAAGCTTTCTTT,CASSQAQGWTEAFF
TRBD1,TRBJ2-6,few,TRBV2,TGTGCCAGCAGTAGATTAACACGACAGGGGTCCGGGGCCAACGTCCTGACTTTC,CASSRLTRQGSGANVLTF
-,TRBJ2-3,-,TRBV10-3,TGTGCCATCAGTGAGGCGCGATCTCAAGATACGCAGTATTTT,CAISEARSQDTQYF
TRBD1,TRBJ1-5,-,TRBV19,TGTGCCAGTAGCCGTAGACAGGGGAACCAGCCCCAGCATTTT,CASSRRQGNQPQHF
-,TRBJ2-7,-,TRBV7-9,TGTGCCAGCAGTCCCCCGGGACTGGGTTTCTACGAGCAGTACTTC,CASSPPGLGFYEQYF
TRBD2,TRBJ2-1,-,TRBV5-1,TGCGCCAGCAGTTTGACGAGCGGGAGGCCTTACAATGAGCAGTTCTTC,CASSLTSGRPYNEQFF
-,TRBJ2-7,-,TRBV2,TGTGCCAGCGCGGCCAGGACATCTTACTCCTACGAGCAGTACTTC,CASAARTSYSYEQYF
-,TRBJ2-3,-,TRBV15,TGTGCCACCAGCAGCGGACAGACAGATACGCAGTATTTT,CATSSGQTDTQYF
-,TRBJ1-2,-,TRBV28,TGTGCCAGCAGTTTATTCTCTCAAGGCGGAAACTATGGCTACACCTTC,CASSLFSQGGNYGYTF
-,TRBJ1-1,-,TRBV5-1,TGCGCCAGCAGCCTAACAGGGTTGTACACTGAAGCTTTCTTT,CASSLTGLYTEAFF
-,TRBJ2-2,once,TRBV25-1,TGTGCCAGCGGCAGGACAGTTAGGAACACCGGGGAGCTGTTTTTT,CASGRTVRNTGELFF
-,TRBJ2-7,-,TRBV2,TGTGCCACAGGCGCCGACAGGAATTCGCGCGAGCAGTACTTC,CATGADRNSREQYF
-,TRBJ1-1,-,TRBV28,TGTGCCAGCAGTCTAACACGGACTGCGGTGGCTTTCTTT,CASSLTRTAVAFF
TRBD2,TRBJ2-1,-,TRBV2,TGTGCCAGCAGTCGACTAGCGGGAGGGGGCTATGAGCAGTTCTTC,CASSRLAGGGYEQFF
TRBD2,TRBJ2-2,once,TRBV9,TGTGCCAGCAGCGTAGAGGGACTAGCGGGAGTCACCGGGGAGCTGTTTTTT,CASSVEGLAGVTGELFF
-,TRBJ1-1,-,TRBV5-1,TGCGCCAGCAGCTGGGCAGTGATGAACACTGAAGCTTTCTTT,CASSWAVMNTEAFF
-,TRBJ1-1,many,TRBV29-1,TGCAGCGTTGGGTGGGGCGCTGAAGCTTTCTTT,CSVGWGAEAFF
-,TRBJ2-1,-,TRBV15,TGTGCCACCAGCAGAGATCGGAATGAGCAGTTCTTC,CATSRDRNEQFF
TRBD1,TRBJ2-1,-,TRBV5-1,TGCGCCAGCAGCACCAGGGACAGGGGGCAACACGAGCAGTTCTTC,CASSTRDRGQHEQFF
-,TRBJ2-7,-,TRBV25-1,TGTGCCAGCGCCAAGAGAGGACTCTACGAGCAGTACTTC,CASAKRGLYEQYF
TRBD2,TRBJ2-5,-,TRBV4-2,TGTGCCAGCAGCCTGCTAGCGGGGGGGCAAGGGACCCAGTACTTC,CASSLLAGGQGTQYF
TRBD2,TRBJ2-7,-,TRBV5-5,TGTGCCAGCAGCGCGGGGGTGGATGAGCAGTACTTC,CASSAGVDEQYF
TRBD1,TRBJ2-2,once,TRBV11-2,TGTGCCAGCAGCCGCGGGGACAGGGGGAGGGGGGAGCTGTTTTTT,CASSRGDRGRGELFF
TRBD1,TRBJ2-1,once,TRBV7-3,TGTGCCAGCAGCTCAGGTCGACAGGGTAATGAGCAGTTCTTC,CASSSGRQGNEQFF